This is a list of T cell receptor beta chains from one sample in a study of blood T cell repertoires in COVID-19. Clones were read by immunoSEQ multiplex PCR, and TCRdb kept only the in-frame ones, dropping some. In the table there are roughly 92,000 clones, about 89% of which are singletons. Sequencing was done on a sample of peripheral blood. These receptors all stem from a human donor with acute or convalescent COVID-19. The donor label of this sample is uncertain. Both conserved end residues are part of each CDR3. Fields, in order: CDR3 protein, CDR3 DNA, J gene, D gene, V gene, clone size, CDR3 length. The D gene is left open where the match is weak. Clone size appears in some rows only: once, few, many, or a class for an expanded clone.

CASSPQPQAGRKNTEAFF,TGTGCCAGTAGTCCCCAGCCCCAGGCGGGCCGTAAGAACACTGAAGCTTTCTTT,TRBJ1-1,NA,TRBV19,once,18
CAWNIRGTVNYGYTF,TGTGCCTGGAATATCCGAGGGACAGTCAACTATGGCTACACCTTC,TRBJ1-2,TRBD1,TRBV30,NA,15
CSVEMQGFHF,TGCAGTGTTGAGATGCAGGGATTTCACTTC,TRBJ2-5,NA,TRBV29-1,NA,10
CASSLGQPNTGELFF,TGTGCCAGCTCACTCGGACAGCCGAACACCGGGGAGCTGTTTTTT,TRBJ2-2,NA,TRBV18,once,15
CASSIGAEMNTEAFF,TGTGCCAGTAGTATAGGGGCCGAAATGAACACTGAAGCTTTCTTT,TRBJ1-1,NA,TRBV19,once,15
CASSLNRAPYEQYF,TGTGCCAGTAGTCTGAATCGAGCCCCCTACGAGCAGTACTTC,TRBJ2-7,NA,TRBV19,NA,14
CASSPSTSRENEQFF,TGCGCCAGCAGCCCCTCGACTAGTCGGGAGAATGAGCAGTTCTTC,TRBJ2-1,NA,TRBV5-1,few,15
CASSPGGHTGELFF,TGTGCCAGCAGCCCAGGGGGACACACCGGGGAGCTGTTTTTT,TRBJ2-2,TRBD1,TRBV7-3,NA,14
CASRKASSYEQYF,TGTGCCAGCAGAAAAGCAAGCTCCTACGAGCAGTACTTC,TRBJ2-7,NA,TRBV6-5,NA,13
CASSEDSSYYEQYF,TGTGCCAGCAGTGAAGACAGTTCTTACTACGAGCAGTACTTC,TRBJ2-7,NA,TRBV2,few,14
CASSPLGGRGAFF,TGTGCCAGCAGCCCCCTGGGAGGTCGGGGAGCTTTCTTT,TRBJ1-1,NA,TRBV7-6,NA,13
CASSPQSNQPQHF,TGTGCCAGCAGCCCCCAAAGCAATCAGCCCCAGCATTTT,TRBJ1-5,NA,TRBV7-2,NA,13
CASSRDRTYEQYF,TGTGCCAGCAGCCGGGACAGAACCTACGAGCAGTACTTC,TRBJ2-7,TRBD1,TRBV14,NA,13
CASSSRDRAYNEQFF,TGTGCCAGCAGCTCCAGGGACAGGGCCTACAATGAGCAGTTCTTC,TRBJ2-1,TRBD1,TRBV5-4,NA,15
CASSFQLSGLLFF,TGTGCCAGCAGTTTTCAGTTATCGGGGTTGCTGTTTTTT,TRBJ1-4,NA,TRBV12-3/TRBV12-4,NA,13
CASSLGGGAHNEQFF,TGTGCCAGCAGCTTAGGAGGGGGCGCCCACAATGAGCAGTTCTTC,TRBJ2-1,TRBD1,TRBV7-9,NA,15
CASRSKGPRDTQYF,TGTGCCAGTAGGTCCAAGGGGCCACGAGATACGCAGTATTTT,TRBJ2-3,NA,TRBV19,NA,14
CASSLEGAEHQPQHF,TGCGCCAGCAGCTTGGAGGGGGCAGAACATCAGCCCCAGCATTTT,TRBJ1-5,TRBD1,TRBV5-1,NA,15
CSVGTVTEAFF,TGCAGCGTGGGGACAGTCACTGAAGCTTTCTTT,TRBJ1-1,TRBD1,TRBV29-1,NA,11
CASSEASQGVYEQYF,TGTGCCAGCAGTGAAGCATCACAGGGGGTTTACGAGCAGTACTTC,TRBJ2-7,TRBD1,TRBV2,NA,15
CASRPGQGGISGNTIYF,TGCGCCAGCAGACCAGGACAGGGTGGGATCTCTGGAAACACCATATATTTT,TRBJ1-3,TRBD1,TRBV5-1,NA,17
CASKWDRDRNNSPLHF,TGTGCCAGCAAATGGGACCGGGACAGGAATAATTCACCCCTCCACTTT,TRBJ1-6,TRBD1,TRBV2,NA,16
CAWNSPAGANVLTF,TGTGCCTGGAACTCACCGGCTGGGGCCAACGTCCTGACTTTC,TRBJ2-6,NA,TRBV30,NA,14
CASSPGGGFTGNQPQHF,TGTGCCAGCAGCCCCGGTGGGGGGTTTACAGGCAATCAGCCCCAGCATTTT,TRBJ1-5,NA,TRBV5-6,NA,17
CASSPNFWEKLFF,TGTGCCAGTAGTCCTAATTTTTGGGAAAAACTGTTTTTT,TRBJ1-4,NA,TRBV19,NA,13